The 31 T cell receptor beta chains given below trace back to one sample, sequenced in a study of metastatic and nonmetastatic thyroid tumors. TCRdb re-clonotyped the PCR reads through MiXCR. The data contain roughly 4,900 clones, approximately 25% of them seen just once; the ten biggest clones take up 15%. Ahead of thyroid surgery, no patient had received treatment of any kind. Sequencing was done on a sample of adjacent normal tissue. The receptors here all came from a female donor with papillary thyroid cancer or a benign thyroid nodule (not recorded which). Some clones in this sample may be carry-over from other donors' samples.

CDR3 bases: TGTGCCAGTAGTCTAGCGGCGTACAATGAGCAGTTCTTC. Amino acids: CASSLAAYNEQFF. V gene TRBV19 combines with J gene TRBJ2-1, with TRBD2 matching 7 bases. Trimming cost V 5 bases and J 4 bases; bases outside gene matches: 2. Germline V gene lookup returns CDR1 LNHDA and CDR2 SQIVND (reference sequence). This CDR3 has 13 amino acids.

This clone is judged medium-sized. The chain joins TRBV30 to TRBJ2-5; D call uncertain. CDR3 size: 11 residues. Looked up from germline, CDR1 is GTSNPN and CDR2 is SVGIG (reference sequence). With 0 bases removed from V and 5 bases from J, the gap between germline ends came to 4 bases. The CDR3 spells CAWSVWETQYF. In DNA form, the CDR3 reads TGTGCCTGGAGTGTATGGGAGACCCAGTACTTC.

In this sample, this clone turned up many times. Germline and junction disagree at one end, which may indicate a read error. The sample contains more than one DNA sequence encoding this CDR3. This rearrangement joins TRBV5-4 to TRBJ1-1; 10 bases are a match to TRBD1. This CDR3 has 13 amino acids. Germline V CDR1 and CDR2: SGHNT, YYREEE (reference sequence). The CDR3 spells CASRPGQGDEAFF. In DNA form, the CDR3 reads TGTGCCAGCAGACCCGGACAGGGGGATGAAGCTTTCTTC.

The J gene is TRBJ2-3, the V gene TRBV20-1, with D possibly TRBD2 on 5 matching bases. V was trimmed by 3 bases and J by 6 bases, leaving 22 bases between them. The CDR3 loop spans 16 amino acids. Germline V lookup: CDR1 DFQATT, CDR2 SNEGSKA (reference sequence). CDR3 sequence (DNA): TGCAGTGCTAGGAACCCCCCAGCCGCCGGGGTGGATACGCAGTATTTT. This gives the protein CSARNPPAAGVDTQYF.

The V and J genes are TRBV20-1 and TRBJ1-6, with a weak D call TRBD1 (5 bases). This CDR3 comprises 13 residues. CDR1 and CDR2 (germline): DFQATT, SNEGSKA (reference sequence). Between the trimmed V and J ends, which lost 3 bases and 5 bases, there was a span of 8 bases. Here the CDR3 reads CSARGENNSPLHF. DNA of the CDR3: TGCAGTGCTAGGGGGGAAAATAATTCACCCCTCCACTTT.

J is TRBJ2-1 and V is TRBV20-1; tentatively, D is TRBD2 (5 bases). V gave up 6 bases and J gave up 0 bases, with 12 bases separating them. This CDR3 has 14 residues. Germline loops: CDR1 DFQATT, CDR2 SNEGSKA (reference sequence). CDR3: CSARPTTSYNEQFF. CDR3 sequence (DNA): TGCAGTGCGAGGCCGACTACCTCCTACAATGAGCAGTTCTTC.

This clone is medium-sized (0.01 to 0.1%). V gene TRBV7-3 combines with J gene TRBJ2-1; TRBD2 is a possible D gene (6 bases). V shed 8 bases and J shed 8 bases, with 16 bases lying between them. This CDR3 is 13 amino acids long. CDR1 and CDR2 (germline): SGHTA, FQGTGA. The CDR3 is CASGRGAQDEQFF. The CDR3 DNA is TGTGCCAGCGGGCGCGGGGCCCAGGATGAGCAGTTCTTC.

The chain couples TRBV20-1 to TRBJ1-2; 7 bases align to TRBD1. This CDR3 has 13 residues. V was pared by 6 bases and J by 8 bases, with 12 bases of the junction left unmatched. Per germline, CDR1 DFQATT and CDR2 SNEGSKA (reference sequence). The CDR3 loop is CSAIPSGGWGYTF. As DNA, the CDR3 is TGCAGTGCCATCCCGTCAGGGGGTTGGGGCTACACCTTC.

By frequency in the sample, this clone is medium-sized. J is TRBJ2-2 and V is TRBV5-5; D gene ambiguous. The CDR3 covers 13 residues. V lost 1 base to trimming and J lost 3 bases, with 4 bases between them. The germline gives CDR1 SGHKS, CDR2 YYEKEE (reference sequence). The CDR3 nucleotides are TGTGCCAGCAGCTTGACAGACACCGGGGAGCTGTTTTTT. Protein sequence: CASSLTDTGELFF.

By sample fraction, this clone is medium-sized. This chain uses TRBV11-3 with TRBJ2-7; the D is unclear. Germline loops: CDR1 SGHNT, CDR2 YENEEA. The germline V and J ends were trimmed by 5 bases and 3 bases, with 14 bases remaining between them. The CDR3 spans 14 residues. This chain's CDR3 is CASSPSGQHYEQYF. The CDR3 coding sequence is TGTGCCAGCAGCCCCAGTGGGCAACACTACGAGCAGTACTTC.

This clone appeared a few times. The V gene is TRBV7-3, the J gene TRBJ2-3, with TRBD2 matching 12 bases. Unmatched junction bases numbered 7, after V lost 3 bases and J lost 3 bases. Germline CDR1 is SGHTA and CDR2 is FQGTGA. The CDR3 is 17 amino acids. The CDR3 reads CASSFLAGGPDTDTQYF. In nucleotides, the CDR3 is TGTGCCAGCAGCTTTCTAGCGGGGGGGCCTGATACAGATACGCAGTATTTT.

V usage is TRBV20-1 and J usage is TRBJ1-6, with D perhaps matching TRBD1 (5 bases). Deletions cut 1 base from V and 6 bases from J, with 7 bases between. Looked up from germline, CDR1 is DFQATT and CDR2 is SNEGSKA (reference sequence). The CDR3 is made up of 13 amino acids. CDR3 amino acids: CSARGTSNSPLHF. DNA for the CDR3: TGCAGTGCTAGAGGGACAAGTAATTCACCCCTCCACTTT.

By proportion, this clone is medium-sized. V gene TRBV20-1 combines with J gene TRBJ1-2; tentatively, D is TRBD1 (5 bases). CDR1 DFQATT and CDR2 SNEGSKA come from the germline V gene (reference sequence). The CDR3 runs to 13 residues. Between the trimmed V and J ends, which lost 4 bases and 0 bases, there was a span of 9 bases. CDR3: CSAIGQANYGYTF. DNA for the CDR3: TGCAGTGCTATTGGACAAGCTAACTATGGCTACACCTTC.

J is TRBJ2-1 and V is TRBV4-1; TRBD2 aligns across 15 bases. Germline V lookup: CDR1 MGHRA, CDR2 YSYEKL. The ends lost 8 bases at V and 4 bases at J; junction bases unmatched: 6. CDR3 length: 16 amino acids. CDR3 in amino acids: CASLGLAGGPYNEQFF. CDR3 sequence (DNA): TGCGCCAGCCTTGGACTAGCGGGGGGGCCATACAATGAGCAGTTCTTC.

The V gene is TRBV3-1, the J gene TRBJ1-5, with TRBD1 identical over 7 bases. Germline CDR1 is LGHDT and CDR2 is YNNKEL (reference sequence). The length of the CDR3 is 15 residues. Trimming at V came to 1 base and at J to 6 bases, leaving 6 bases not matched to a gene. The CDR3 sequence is CASSQGQGGAQPQHF. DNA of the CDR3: TGTGCCAGCAGCCAAGGACAGGGCGGAGCTCAGCCCCAGCATTTT.

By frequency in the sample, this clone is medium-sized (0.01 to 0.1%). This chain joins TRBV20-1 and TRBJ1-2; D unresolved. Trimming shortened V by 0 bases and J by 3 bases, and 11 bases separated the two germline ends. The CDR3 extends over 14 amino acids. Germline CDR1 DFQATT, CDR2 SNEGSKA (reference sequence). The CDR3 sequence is CSARETLNDYGYTF. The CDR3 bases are TGCAGTGCTAGAGAAACCCTAAATGACTATGGCTACACCTTC.

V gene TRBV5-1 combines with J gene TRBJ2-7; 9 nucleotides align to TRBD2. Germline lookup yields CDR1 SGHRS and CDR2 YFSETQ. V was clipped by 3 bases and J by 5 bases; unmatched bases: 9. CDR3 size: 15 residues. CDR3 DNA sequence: TGCGCCAGCAGCTCGACTAGCGGAGGGTCGAACGAGCAGTACTTC. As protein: CASSSTSGGSNEQYF. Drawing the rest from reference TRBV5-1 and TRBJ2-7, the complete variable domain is KAGVTQTPRYLIKTRGQQVTLSCSPISGHRSVSWYQQTPGQGLQFLFEYFSETQRNKGNFPGRFSGRQFSNSRSEMNVSTLELGDSALYLCASSSTSGGSNEQYFGPGTRLTVT.

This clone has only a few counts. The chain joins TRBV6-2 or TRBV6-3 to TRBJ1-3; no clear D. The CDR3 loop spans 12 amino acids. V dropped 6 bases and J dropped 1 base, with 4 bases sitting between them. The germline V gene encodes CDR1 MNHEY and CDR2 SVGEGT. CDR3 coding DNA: TGTGCCAGCAGCCGGTCTGGAAACACCATATATTTT. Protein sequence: CASSRSGNTIYF.

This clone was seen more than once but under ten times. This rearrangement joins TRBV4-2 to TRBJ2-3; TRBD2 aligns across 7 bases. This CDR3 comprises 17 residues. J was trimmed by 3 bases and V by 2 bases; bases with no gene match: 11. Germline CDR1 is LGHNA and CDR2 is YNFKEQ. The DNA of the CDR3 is TGTGCCAGCAGCCAAACCCAGGCGGGAGACCCAACAGATACGCAGTATTTT. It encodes CASSQTQAGDPTDTQYF.

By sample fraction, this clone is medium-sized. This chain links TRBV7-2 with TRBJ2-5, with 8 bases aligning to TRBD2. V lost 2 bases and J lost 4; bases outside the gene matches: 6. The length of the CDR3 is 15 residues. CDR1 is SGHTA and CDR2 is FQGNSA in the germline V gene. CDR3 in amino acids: CASSLYRAGGETQYF. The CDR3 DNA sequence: TGTGCCAGCAGCTTATATAGGGCGGGAGGAGAGACCCAGTACTTC.

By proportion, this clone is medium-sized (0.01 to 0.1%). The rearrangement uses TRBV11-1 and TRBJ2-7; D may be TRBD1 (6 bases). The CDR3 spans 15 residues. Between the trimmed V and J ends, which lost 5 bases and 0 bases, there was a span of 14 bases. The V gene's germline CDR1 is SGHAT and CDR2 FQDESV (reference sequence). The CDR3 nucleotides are TGTGCCAGCAGCCGTTTACAGGGACCCTCCTACGAGCAGTACTTC. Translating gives CASSRLQGPSYEQYF.

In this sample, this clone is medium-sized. CDR3 protein: CASSDTGGSGTGELFF. DNA for the CDR3: TGTGCCAGCAGCGACACAGGGGGCTCGGGCACCGGGGAGCTGTTTTTT. The genes are TRBV7-3 and TRBJ2-2; TRBD1 matches at 9 bases. J was trimmed by 4 bases and V by 5 bases; bases with no gene match: 8. The V gene's germline CDR1 is SGHTA and CDR2 FQGTGA. The CDR3 covers 16 residues.

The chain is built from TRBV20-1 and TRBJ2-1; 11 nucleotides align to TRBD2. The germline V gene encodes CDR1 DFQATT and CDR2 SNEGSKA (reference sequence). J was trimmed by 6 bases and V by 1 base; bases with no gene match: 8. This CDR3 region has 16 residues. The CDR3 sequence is CSARGHDSGRANEQFF. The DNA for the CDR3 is TGCAGTGCTAGAGGTCATGATAGCGGGAGGGCCAATGAGCAGTTCTTC.

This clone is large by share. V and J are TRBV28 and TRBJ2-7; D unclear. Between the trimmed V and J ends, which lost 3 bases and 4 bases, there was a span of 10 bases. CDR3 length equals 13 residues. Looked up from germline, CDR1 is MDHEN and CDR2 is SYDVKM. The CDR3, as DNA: TGTGCCAGCAGTTTCGCTTGGGATTACGAGCAGTACTTC. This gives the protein CASSFAWDYEQYF.

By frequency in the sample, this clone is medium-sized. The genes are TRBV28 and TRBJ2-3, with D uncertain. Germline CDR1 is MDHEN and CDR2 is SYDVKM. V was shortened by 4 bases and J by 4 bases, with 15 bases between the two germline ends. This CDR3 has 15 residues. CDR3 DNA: TGTGCCAGCAGTTCCTCCAGAACGCATCCAGATACGCAGTATTTT. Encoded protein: CASSSSRTHPDTQYF.

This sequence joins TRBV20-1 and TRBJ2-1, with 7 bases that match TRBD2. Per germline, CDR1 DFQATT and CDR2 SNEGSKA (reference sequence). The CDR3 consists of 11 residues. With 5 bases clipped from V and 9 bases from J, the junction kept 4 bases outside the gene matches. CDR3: CSALKRGEQFF. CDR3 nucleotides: TGCAGTGCTTTAAAGCGGGGTGAGCAGTTCTTC.

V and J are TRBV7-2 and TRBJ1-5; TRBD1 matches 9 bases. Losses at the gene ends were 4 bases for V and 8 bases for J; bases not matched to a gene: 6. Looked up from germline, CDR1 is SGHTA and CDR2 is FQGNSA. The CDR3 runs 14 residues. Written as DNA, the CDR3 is TGTGCCAGCAGCTATACAGGGGGCGCTAAGCCCCAGCATTTT. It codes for CASSYTGGAKPQHF.

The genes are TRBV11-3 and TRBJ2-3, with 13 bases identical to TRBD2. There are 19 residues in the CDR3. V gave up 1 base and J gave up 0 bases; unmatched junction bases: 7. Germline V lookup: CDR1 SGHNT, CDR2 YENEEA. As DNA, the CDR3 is TGTGCCAGCAGCTTAGTCAGGACTAGCGGGAGAGATAGCACAGATACGCAGTATTTT. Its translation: CASSLVRTSGRDSTDTQYF.

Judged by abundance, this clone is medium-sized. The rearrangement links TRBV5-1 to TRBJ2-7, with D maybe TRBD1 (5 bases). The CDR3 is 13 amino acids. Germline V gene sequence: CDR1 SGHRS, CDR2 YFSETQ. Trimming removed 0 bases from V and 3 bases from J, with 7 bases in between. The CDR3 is CASSLGQNYEQYF. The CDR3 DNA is TGCGCCAGCAGCTTGGGACAGAACTACGAGCAGTACTTC.

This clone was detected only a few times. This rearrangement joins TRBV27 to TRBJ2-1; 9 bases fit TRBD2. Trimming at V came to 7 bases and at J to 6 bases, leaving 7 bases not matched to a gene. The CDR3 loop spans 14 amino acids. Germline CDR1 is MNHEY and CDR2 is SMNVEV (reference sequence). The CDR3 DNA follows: TGTGCCAGCACCGTTAGCGGGAGATTCAATGAGCAGTTCTTC. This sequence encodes CASTVSGRFNEQFF.

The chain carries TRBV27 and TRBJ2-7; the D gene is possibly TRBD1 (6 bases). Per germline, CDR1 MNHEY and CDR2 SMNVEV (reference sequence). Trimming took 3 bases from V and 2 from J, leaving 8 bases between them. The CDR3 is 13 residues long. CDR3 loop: CASSFRGAYEQYF. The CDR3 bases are TGTGCCAGCAGTTTCAGGGGAGCCTACGAGCAGTACTTC.